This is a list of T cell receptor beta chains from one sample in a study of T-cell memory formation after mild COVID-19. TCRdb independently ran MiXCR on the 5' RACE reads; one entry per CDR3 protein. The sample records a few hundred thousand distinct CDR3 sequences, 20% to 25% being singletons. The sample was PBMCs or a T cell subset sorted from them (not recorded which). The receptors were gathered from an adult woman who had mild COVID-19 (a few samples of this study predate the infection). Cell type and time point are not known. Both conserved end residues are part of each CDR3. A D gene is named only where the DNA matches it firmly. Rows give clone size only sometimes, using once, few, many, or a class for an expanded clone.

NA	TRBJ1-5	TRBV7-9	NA	TGTGCCAGCAGCGGGATGAACAATCAGCCCCAGCATTTT	CASSGMNNQPQHF
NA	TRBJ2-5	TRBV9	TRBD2	TGTGCCAGCAGCGACCGGACTAGCGGCCCCAGGGAGACCCAGTACTTC	CASSDRTSGPRETQYF
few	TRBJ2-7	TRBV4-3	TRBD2	TGCGCCAGCAGCCAAGATCGGGGGGCCTACGAGCAGTACTTC	CASSQDRGAYEQYF
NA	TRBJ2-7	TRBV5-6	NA	TGTGCCAGCAGCCCTACCGGGGGGCTGGGTAACGAGCAGTACTTC	CASSPTGGLGNEQYF
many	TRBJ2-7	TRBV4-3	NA	TGCGCCAGCAGCCAAACAGGGATCCCCTCCTACGAGCAGTACTTC	CASSQTGIPSYEQYF
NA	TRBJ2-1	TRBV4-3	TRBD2	TGCGCCAGCAGCCAGACAATAGCGGGAGGCCCGGGCTCCTACAATGAGCAGTTCTTC	CASSQTIAGGPGSYNEQFF
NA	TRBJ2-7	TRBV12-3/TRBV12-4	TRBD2	TGTGCCAGCAGCCCAACTAGCGGACCCTACCGCGAGCAGTACTTC	CASSPTSGPYREQYF
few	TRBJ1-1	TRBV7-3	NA	TGTGCCAGCAGCCCACAGCGGGGGTTCAGTCGTGAAGCTTTCTTT	CASSPQRGFSREAFF
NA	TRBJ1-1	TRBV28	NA	TGTGCCAGCAGTTTCGAGCGGACTACCTTTGAAGCTTTCTTT	CASSFERTTFEAFF
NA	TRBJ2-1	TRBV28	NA	TGTGCCAGCGGCATCCGGGTCCTGGGCATCCATGAGCAGTTCTTC	CASGIRVLGIHEQFF
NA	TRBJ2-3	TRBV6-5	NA	TGTGCCAGCAGACCCGGGAATTCTGGCACAGATACGCAGTATTTT	CASRPGNSGTDTQYF
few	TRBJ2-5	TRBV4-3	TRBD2	TGCGCCAGGAGACTAGCGGGATGGGAGACCCAGTACTTC	CARRLAGWETQYF
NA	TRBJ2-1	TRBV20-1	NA	TGCAGTGCTCCGTCCAGGAGAGGCTACAATGAGCAGTTCTTC	CSAPSRRGYNEQFF
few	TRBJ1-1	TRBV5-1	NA	TGCGCCAGCAGCATAGGACGCACTGAAGCTTTCTTT	CASSIGRTEAFF
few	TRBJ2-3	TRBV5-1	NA	TGCGCCAGCAGCTTTAGACTAAGCCTCACAGATACGCAGTATTTT	CASSFRLSLTDTQYF
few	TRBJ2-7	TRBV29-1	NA	TGCAGCGTTGTATGGGGGGGGCCCTACGAGCAGTACTTC	CSVVWGGPYEQYF
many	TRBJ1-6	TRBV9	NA	TGTGCCAGCAGCCCCCGGGTTGACGGCTATAATTCACCCCTCCACTTT	CASSPRVDGYNSPLHF
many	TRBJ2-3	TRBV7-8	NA	TGTGCCAGCAGCTTAGCAGCTCTCATCACAGATACGCAGTATTTT	CASSLAALITDTQYF
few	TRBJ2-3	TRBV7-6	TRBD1	TGTGCCAGCAGATCCCGGGACAGGGACCCAGATACGCAGTATTTT	CASRSRDRDPDTQYF
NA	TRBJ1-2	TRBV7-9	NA	TGTGCCAGCAGGTCAGGGGCTAACTATGGCTACACCTTC	CASRSGANYGYTF
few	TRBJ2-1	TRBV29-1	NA	TGCAGCACCCGGGACTTACAATACAATGAGCAGTTCTTC	CSTRDLQYNEQFF
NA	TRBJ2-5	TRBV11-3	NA	TGTGCCAGCAGCTTCCTTCCCCGGGAGAGCGAAGGGGAGACCCAGTACTTC	CASSFLPRESEGETQYF